What follows describes a single TCR beta chain. These data come from a study of blood T cell repertoires in COVID-19. For the study at large: The study drew acute and convalescent COVID-19 samples from the United States, Italy and Spain. T cells, B-cell-depleted T cells, or PBMCs supplied cDNA or gDNA.

In the original workflow: For nucleated cells, counts were estimated from reference gene primer amplification. Method: immunoSEQ multiplex PCR; TCRdb's copy keeps in-frame clones and lacks some. That table is the source of V, J and clone size, and D and trimming were worked out from the DNA. The sample carries about 85,000 clones, nearly 90% recorded once. The trim removed 5 bases at V and 1 base at J, leaving 8 bases unmatched. CDR1 and CDR2 (germline): MNHNY, SVGAGI (reference sequence). The CDR3 has 17 residues. The sample was peripheral blood. This receptor was taken from a woman over 75 with active or convalescent COVID-19. V gene TRBV6-6 combines with J gene TRBJ1-3; TRBD1 agrees at 10 bases. In DNA form, the CDR3 reads TGTGCCAGCAGTCCAGGGACAGGGGTGCTTTCTGGAAACACCATATATTTT. Its translation is CASSPGTGVLSGNTIYF.